This T cell receptor (beta chain) comes out of a study of beta chain features in type 1 diabetes. Overall study context: Age and gender were similar between patients and healthy donors, as were cell yields.

This clone was counted ten times or more. Donors underwent one heparinised blood draw, around 100 mL on average. Sorted CD4+ subsets: naive, central memory, regulatory, stem cell-like memory (CD45RO/CCR7/CD25/CD127/CD95/CD27 panel). Purity of each sorted population was above 95%. The CDR3 extends over 15 amino acids. CDR1 is MDHEN and CDR2 is SYDVKM in the germline V gene. V lost 3 bases and J 3 bases, leaving 12 bases between the germline ends. What was sequenced were expressed TCRB transcripts, since all of the isolated RNA had been reverse transcribed. The table came from immunoSEQ multiplex PCR; TCRdb's copy has only in-frame clones and leaves some out. The table shows about 340,000 clones, with 7.5% to 9% occurring only once.

Sequencing input: central memory CD4+ T cells from blood. V usage is TRBV28 and J usage is TRBJ2-4; tentatively, D is TRBD2 (6 bases). The TCR comes from a woman aged 18-29 years in good health. The CDR3 nucleotides read TGTGCCAGCAGTTTGGAGGGAGTGGGCAAAAACATTCAGTACTTC. This encodes CASSLEGVGKNIQYF.